These T cell receptor beta chains were read from a single sample in a study of PD-L1 blockade in urothelial cancer. Profiling relied on immunoSEQ multiplex PCR, and the TCRdb table lists in-frame clones only, not all of them. The sample holds 90,000 or so clones, almost 90% seen once. This material consisted of PBMCs, taken around atezolizumab (anti-PD-L1) treatment. Receptors originate from a man in his fifties or sixties with urothelial cancer. CDR3s leave out the opening cysteine and the closing phenylalanine or tryptophan. For some rows the clone size is stated as once, few or many, or as a class when expanded; others skip it.

TRBV25-1	TRBJ1-3	-	11	ASSEFSREREY
TRBV9	TRBJ2-3	-	13	ASSAGLRSTDTQY
TRBV25-1	TRBJ2-7	-	9	ASSGGNEQY
TRBV7-8	TRBJ1-3	-	15	ASSPRRTGSSGNTIY
TRBV5-1	TRBJ2-5	-	13	ASSLVAGGRETQY
TRBV27	TRBJ1-2	-	10	ASSQGGYGYT
TRBV28	TRBJ2-3	-	12	ASSPYRGTDTQY
TRBV6-1	TRBJ1-1	-	12	ASSVDRGLTEAF
TRBV11-2	TRBJ2-1	-	12	ASSLVTGRNEQF
TRBV10-1	TRBJ2-1	-	13	ASSDGTRGYNEQF
TRBV7-2	TRBJ2-3	-	13	ASSFGGQGGGTQY
TRBV29-1	TRBJ2-1	-	9	SVEGNGPQF
TRBV4-2	TRBJ2-3	-	13	ASSQTGGAPDTQY
TRBV7-8	TRBJ1-2	-	13	ASSLEASGFYGYT
TRBV7-9	TRBJ2-5	-	11	ASSRTGQETQY
TRBV9	TRBJ1-1	-	13	ASSVVGGPDTEAF
TRBV28	TRBJ1-5	-	13	ASTGGGEGNQPQH
TRBV9	TRBJ2-1	-	14	ASSVGSGGALNEQF
TRBV5-4	TRBJ1-1	-	11	ASSDRVITEAF
TRBV14	TRBJ2-1	-	14	ASSKGLAGRVNEQF
TRBV4-2	TRBJ2-3	-	11	ASSPGLPNTQY
TRBV5-1	TRBJ2-5	-	11	ASSLYNGETQY
TRBV9	TRBJ2-1	-	11	ASSVVPSNEQF
TRBV7-6	TRBJ1-1	-	13	ASSLLRGREAEAF
TRBV6-1	TRBJ2-3	-	13	ASSGGLANTDTQY
TRBV10-3	TRBJ2-2	-	13	AISAGRETNGELF
TRBV10-2	TRBJ2-7	-	11	ASSSAGGYEQY
TRBV23-1	TRBJ2-6	-	16	ASSLQTAATAGANVLT
TRBV14	TRBJ1-2	-	14	ASSQGRDIDYGGYT
TRBV7-2	TRBJ1-2	-	11	ASSFGQTNGYT
TRBV7-2	TRBJ2-3	-	10	ATSSNPDTQY
TRBV5-1	TRBJ1-1	-	10	ASSYGGGEAF
TRBV5-4	TRBJ2-1	-	13	ASSLGRGGYNEQF
TRBV18	TRBJ2-1	-	14	ASSPPATVGANEQF
TRBV18	TRBJ1-1	-	15	ASSPSQGAGRGTEAF
TRBV6-1	TRBJ2-3	-	12	ASSEPGGTDTQY
TRBV29-1	TRBJ1-3	-	15	SGMTGDHPLSGNTIY
TRBV7-3	TRBJ2-6	-	17	ASSLTWTSGVSGANVLT
TRBV4-2	TRBJ2-7	-	14	ASSQVSSGGAHEQY
TRBV4-3	TRBJ2-2	-	15	ASSQETTGLNTGELF
TRBV20-1	TRBJ2-5	-	9	SLPVLETQY
TRBV12-1	TRBJ2-7	few	13	ASMEGQGPIYEQY
TRBV11-2	TRBJ2-5	-	13	ASSLRRQIQETQY
TRBV18	TRBJ1-2	-	10	ASSSGGDGYT
TRBV9	TRBJ2-1	-	13	ASSVHLATGNEQF
TRBV18	TRBJ1-1	-	12	ASSPTGGKTEAF
TRBV6-5	TRBJ1-1	-	11	ASRLRGRTEAF
TRBV10-3	TRBJ2-5	-	10	AISESYETQY
TRBV6-4	TRBJ2-3	-	13	ASSVGGSSTDTQY
TRBV6-1	TRBJ2-3	-	13	ASSEVDYSTDTQY
TRBV10-3	TRBJ1-5	-	10	AIKTAAGLQH
TRBV19	TRBJ2-7	-	12	ASSLVAGVHEQY
TRBV10-3	TRBJ1-1	-	13	AISEGGHKNTEAF